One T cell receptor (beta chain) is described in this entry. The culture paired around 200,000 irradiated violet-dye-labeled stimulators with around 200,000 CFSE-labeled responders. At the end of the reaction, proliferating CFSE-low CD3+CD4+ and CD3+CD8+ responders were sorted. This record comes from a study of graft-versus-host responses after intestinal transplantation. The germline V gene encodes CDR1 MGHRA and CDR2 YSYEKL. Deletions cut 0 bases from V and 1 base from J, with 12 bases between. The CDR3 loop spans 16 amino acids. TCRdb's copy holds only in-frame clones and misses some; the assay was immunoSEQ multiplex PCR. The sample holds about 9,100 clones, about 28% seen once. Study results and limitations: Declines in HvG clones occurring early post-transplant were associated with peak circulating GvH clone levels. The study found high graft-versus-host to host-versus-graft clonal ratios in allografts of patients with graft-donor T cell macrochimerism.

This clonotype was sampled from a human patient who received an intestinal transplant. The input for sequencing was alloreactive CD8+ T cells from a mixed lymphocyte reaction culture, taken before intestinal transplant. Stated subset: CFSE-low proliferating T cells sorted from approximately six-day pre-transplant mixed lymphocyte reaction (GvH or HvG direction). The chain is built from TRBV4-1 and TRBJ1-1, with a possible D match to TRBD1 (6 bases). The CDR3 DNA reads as TGCGCCAGCAGCCAAGATCGGCGGGGGGCGAACACTGAAGCTTTCTTT. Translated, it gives CASSQDRRGANTEAFF.